The 15 T cell receptor beta chains listed next were all sequenced from one sample in a study of T cells in Graves' hyperthyroidism and ophthalmopathy (dated by TCRdb to the late 2010s). Receptor libraries were prepared by multiplex PCR. The run used an Illumina HiSeq 2000. The TCR beta CDR3 regions were amplified from RNA transcripts. The TCR CDR3 was subjected to a first round of RT-PCR using the HTBI primer set and the Qiagen OneStep RT-PCR kit. The public reads were reprocessed in TCRdb via fastp at Q25 and MiXCR, keeping in-frame beta chains. All rows with the same CDR3 protein become a single entry with the most common DNA and genes. For this sample the table gives some 760,000 distinct CDR3 sequences, of which 12% to 15% were detected only once. More than 8.5% of the sample is in the top ten clones. Sequenced input: blood. The receptors here all came from a woman between 18 and 29 years old with Graves' hyperthyroidism.

This clonotype was counted only a few times. The chain employs TRBV7-2 and TRBJ2-1; D is ambiguous. Trimming left V 3 bases short and J 6 bases short, with 9 bases between. This CDR3 contains 13 residues. The germline V gene has CDR1 SGHTA and CDR2 FQGNSA. CDR3 coding DNA: TGTGCCAGCAGCTTCGCTCTAGTCAATGAGCAGTTCTTC. This sequence encodes CASSFALVNEQFF.

The chain combines TRBV13 with TRBJ2-7, with 11 bases identical to TRBD1. With 1 base clipped from V and 4 bases from J, the junction kept 6 bases outside the gene matches. Germline V CDR1 and CDR2: PRHDT, FYEKMQ (reference sequence). The CDR3 is 16 amino acids. In nucleotides, the CDR3 is TGTGCCAGCAGCTTAGTAGTCGGGACAGGGGGTTACGAGCAGTACTTC. Residues: CASSLVVGTGGYEQYF. Full variable domain (missing parts from reference TRBV13 and TRBJ2-7): AAGVIQSPRHLIKEKRETATLKCYPIPRHDTVYWYQQGPGQDPQFLISFYEKMQSDKGSIPDRFSAQQFSDYHSELNMSSLELGDSALYFCASSLVVGTGGYEQYFGPGTRLTVT.

V usage is TRBV7-9 and J usage is TRBJ2-4, with D perhaps TRBD2 (5 bases). Trimming cost V 3 bases and J 9 bases, with 6 bases left between them. This CDR3 is built from 11 residues. Per germline, CDR1 SEHNR and CDR2 FQNEAQ (reference sequence). CDR3 nucleotide sequence: TGTGCCAGCAGCTTCGAGGGCATTCAGTACTTC. Its translation: CASSFEGIQYF.

This clonotype was found many times. The J gene is TRBJ2-1, the V gene TRBV20-1; D uncertain. The CDR3 consists of 13 residues. Germline V lookup: CDR1 DFQATT, CDR2 SNEGSKA (reference sequence). V was cut by 2 bases and J by 8 bases, with 13 bases left in between. The CDR3 DNA reads as TGCAGTGCTAGACCCTACCCAGCAGATGAGCAGTTCTTC. Translation: CSARPYPADEQFF.

The J gene is TRBJ2-5, the V gene TRBV7-9; D unresolved. Between the trimmed V and J ends, which lost 6 bases and 14 bases, there was a span of 7 bases. This CDR3 contains 8 residues. Germline V gene data show CDR1 as SEHNR and CDR2 as FQNEAQ (reference sequence). In DNA form, the CDR3 reads TGTGCCAGCAGACGACGTTACTTC. Residues: CASRRRYF.

This clonotype was found a few times. The chain is built from TRBV28 and TRBJ1-5, with D unresolved. The CDR3 runs to 14 residues. V lost 3 bases and J 15 bases, leaving 21 bases between the germline ends. CDR1 and CDR2 from the germline V gene are MDHEN and SYDVKM. The CDR3 DNA reads as TGTGCCAGCAGTTTGCCGACCGACGGAGCTCCTCGGCATTTT. Its protein is CASSLPTDGAPRHF.

This clonotype was seen a few times. The chain links TRBV28 to TRBJ1-6; TRBD1 matches 7 bases. Germline V CDR1 and CDR2: MDHEN, SYDVKM. CDR3 length: 16 amino acids. V lost 3 bases and J lost 7; bases outside the gene matches: 9. CDR3 region: CASSFPSTGLNSPLHF. CDR3 nucleotides: TGTGCCAGCAGTTTCCCCTCGACAGGGTTGAATTCACCCCTCCACTTT.

This clonotype was detected ten times or more. This chain joins TRBV29-1 and TRBJ1-1, with TRBD1 identical over 7 bases. Germline V gene lookup returns CDR1 SQVTM and CDR2 ANQGSEA. This CDR3 is 14 amino acids long. V lost 6 bases to trimming and J lost 5 bases; unmatched junction nucleotides: 12. CDR3 in amino acids: CSVRRTGSRTEAFF. In DNA, the CDR3 is TGCAGCGTCCGGAGGACAGGCTCAAGGACTGAAGCTTTCTTT.

This clonotype was seen only a few times. V usage is TRBV7-9 and J usage is TRBJ2-2, with 7 bases matching TRBD1. V dropped 4 bases and J dropped 0; count of bases not matched to a gene: 5. Germline CDR1 reads SEHNR; CDR2 reads FQNEAQ (reference sequence). The CDR3 consists of 16 residues. CDR3 in DNA: TGTGCCAGCAGCTCAAACAGGGGTTCGAACACCGGGGAGCTGTTTTTT. It codes for CASSSNRGSNTGELFF.

This clonotype was seen many times. The chain recombines TRBV6-2 or TRBV6-3 with TRBJ2-7; D is uncertain. The CDR3 is 14 residues long. V shed 4 bases and J shed 4 bases, with 14 bases lying between them. Germline V gene lookup returns CDR1 MNHEY and CDR2 SVGEGT. CDR3 region: CASSSYQKPYEQYF. CDR3 nucleotides: TGTGCCAGCAGTTCGTACCAGAAGCCATACGAGCAGTACTTC.

The rearrangement links TRBV11-3 to TRBJ2-7, with a weak D call TRBD1 (8 bases). The CDR3 sequence is 16 residues long. Trimming removed 5 bases from V and 3 bases from J, with 20 bases in between. The V gene's germline CDR1 is SGHNT and CDR2 YENEEA. CDR3 sequence reads: CASSPCLTGEGYEQYF. As DNA, the CDR3 is TGTGCCAGCAGCCCATGCCTGACAGGGGAGGGCTACGAGCAGTACTTC.

This clonotype turned up a few times. The chain recombines TRBV12-3 or TRBV12-4 with TRBJ2-1; 9 bases match TRBD2. The CDR3 is 16 amino acids. V trimming: 5 bases; J trimming: 7 bases; junction bases outside the gene matches: 12. This CDR3 reads CASSARASGKLNEQFF. The CDR3 DNA is TGTGCCAGCAGTGCGCGGGCTAGCGGGAAATTGAATGAGCAGTTCTTC.

This clonotype was detected many times. The chain uses TRBV28 and TRBJ2-3; D is uncertain. The CDR3 sequence is 11 residues long. Deletions cut 3 bases from V and 9 bases from J, with 7 bases between. Germline CDR1 MDHEN, CDR2 SYDVKM. CDR3 nucleotides: TGTGCCAGCAGTTTCCAAACAACGCAGTATTTT. This encodes CASSFQTTQYF.

This rearrangement joins TRBV27 to TRBJ1-1, with 9 nucleotides matching TRBD1. J gave up 4 bases and V 5 bases, and 20 bases lay outside the gene matches. Germline loops: CDR1 MNHEY, CDR2 SMNVEV (reference sequence). The CDR3 is made up of 19 amino acids. The CDR3 DNA reads TGTGCCAGCAGTCTAAGGGGGGACCCTCTGGACAGGGGAGTCACTGAAGCTTTCTTT. Amino acid sequence: CASSLRGDPLDRGVTEAFF.

This clonotype has at least ten counts. The chain combines TRBV28 with TRBJ1-5, with 8 bases matching TRBD1. CDR1 is MDHEN, CDR2 SYDVKM, per germline. The CDR3 runs to 15 residues. The V gene end was trimmed by 6 bases and the J gene end by 2 bases; junction bases not matched to a gene: 6. CDR3 sequence (DNA): TGTGCCAGCAGCATAGACAGGGGTGGCAATCAGCCCCAGCATTTT. Protein: CASSIDRGGNQPQHF. The full variable domain, completed using reference TRBV28 and TRBJ1-5, is DVKVTQSSRYLVKRTGEKVFLECVQDMDHENMFWYRQDPGLGLRLIYFSYDVKMKEKGDIPEGYSVSREKKERFSLILESASTNQTSMYLCASSIDRGGNQPQHFGDGTRLSIL.